A single sample is the source of the 22 T cell receptor beta chains below, sequenced in a study of radiotherapy plus CTLA-4 blockade in lung cancer. The protocol was immunoSEQ multiplex PCR, while the TCRdb copy is restricted to in-frame clones and leaves out a portion. Seen here are 50,000 to 70,000 clones, roughly 79% observed once, and the top ten hold over 6%. This specimen consisted of peripheral blood, obtained from a patient treated with radiotherapy plus ipilimumab. The receptors here all came from a human donor with non-small cell lung cancer whose response to radiotherapy plus ipilimumab could not be evaluated.

V gene TRBV9 combines with J gene TRBJ1-1, with D possibly being TRBD1 (5 bases). This CDR3 has 17 residues. Deletions cut 0 bases from V and 8 bases from J, with 23 bases between. Germline V gene data show CDR1 as SGDLS and CDR2 as YYNGEE. The DNA of the CDR3 is TGTGCCAGCAGCGTAGCTCCCAAAAAGGTCAGGGCCACGGAAGCTTTCTTT. Its translation is CASSVAPKKVRATEAFF. Full variable domain (missing parts from reference TRBV9 and TRBJ1-1): DSGVTQTPKHLITATGQRVTLRCSPRSGDLSVYWYQQSLDQGLQFLIQYYNGEERAKGNILERFSAQQFPDLHSELNLSSLELGDSALYFCASSVAPKKVRATEAFFGQGTRLTVV.

The gene calls are TRBV18 and TRBJ2-1; unclear D gene. CDR1 KGHSH and CDR2 LQKENI come from the germline V gene. The CDR3 runs to 16 residues. The V and J ends lost 0 bases and 8 bases respectively, with 17 bases between them. As DNA, the CDR3 is TGTGCCAGCTCACCACCAGAGCGAGCCTACAACGATGAGCAGTTCTTC. Its translation is CASSPPERAYNDEQFF.

V and J are TRBV4-1 and TRBJ2-5; 7 bases line up with TRBD1. Germline V CDR1 and CDR2: MGHRA, YSYEKL. The CDR3 contains 15 residues. After removal of 6 bases from V and 0 bases from J, the junction contained 7 bases not matched to a gene. The CDR3 loop reads CASSPYRGDQETQYF. The DNA for the CDR3 is TGCGCCAGCAGTCCTTACAGGGGAGACCAAGAGACCCAGTACTTC.

The chain is built from TRBV5-1 and TRBJ1-2; TRBD1 aligns across 8 bases. With V trimmed by 4 bases and J by 1 base, 12 bases remained unmatched. Germline loops: CDR1 SGHRS, CDR2 YFSETQ. The CDR3 has 17 amino acids. Here the CDR3 DNA reads TGCGCCAGCAGCCTAGGACAGGGTGTGGAGGATAACTATGGCTACACCTTC. Its translation is CASSLGQGVEDNYGYTF.

V gene TRBV6-5 combines with J gene TRBJ2-1; D is possibly TRBD2 (7 bases). V dropped 2 bases and J dropped 6 bases, with 14 bases sitting between them. This CDR3 is 15 amino acids long. Germline V gene sequence: CDR1 MNHEY, CDR2 SVGAGI. The CDR3 loop is CASSYVGGAVNEQFF. Here the CDR3 DNA reads TGTGCCAGCAGTTACGTGGGGGGGGCCGTCAATGAGCAGTTCTTC.

This rearrangement joins TRBV5-1 to TRBJ2-5; 11 nucleotides agree with TRBD2. Germline CDR1 is SGHRS and CDR2 is YFSETQ. This CDR3 comprises 16 residues. Unmatched junction bases numbered 6, after V lost 0 bases and J lost 5 bases. CDR3 sequence reads: CASSLGEIAGGETQYF. Here the CDR3 DNA reads TGCGCCAGCAGCTTGGGCGAGATAGCGGGAGGGGAGACCCAGTACTTC.

V and J are TRBV5-1 and TRBJ2-1; a possible D gene is TRBD1 (6 bases). Trimming took off 5 bases at V and 4 bases at J, with 16 bases between the two ends. CDR1 is SGHRS, CDR2 YFSETQ, per germline. This CDR3 is 15 amino acids long. CDR3 sequence (DNA): TGCGCCAGCAGGGAGACCGGGACATCTTACAATGAGCAGTTCTTC. It translates to CASRETGTSYNEQFF. Drawing the rest from reference TRBV5-1 and TRBJ2-1, the complete variable domain is KAGVTQTPRYLIKTRGQQVTLSCSPISGHRSVSWYQQTPGQGLQFLFEYFSETQRNKGNFPGRFSGRQFSNSRSEMNVSTLELGDSALYLCASRETGTSYNEQFFGPGTRLTVL.

This chain links TRBV15 with TRBJ2-7; D unresolved. From germline, CDR1 is LNHNV and CDR2 YYDKDF (reference sequence). V lost 1 base and J lost 2, with 6 bases in between. This CDR3 spans 13 amino acids. The CDR3 here is CATSRVTAYEQYF. As DNA, the CDR3 is TGTGCCACCAGCAGAGTCACAGCCTACGAGCAGTACTTC.

The rearrangement uses TRBV7-8 and TRBJ1-5; the D gene is possibly TRBD1 (6 bases). Germline V gives CDR1 SGHVS, CDR2 FQNEAQ. This CDR3 region has 13 residues. Trimming pared 3 bases from V and 7 bases from J, leaving 10 bases between. The DNA for the CDR3 is TGTGCCAGCAGCTTTGGTACAGGGCAGCCCCAGCATTTT. Protein: CASSFGTGQPQHF.

The rearrangement joins TRBV19 to TRBJ1-5; D not resolved. Looked up from germline, CDR1 is LNHDA and CDR2 is SQIVND (reference sequence). Trimming cost V 2 bases and J 0 bases, with 11 bases left between them. There are 16 residues in the CDR3. The CDR3 sequence is CASSIHSSYSNQPQHF. DNA for the CDR3: TGTGCCAGTAGTATACACAGTAGTTATAGCAATCAGCCCCAGCATTTT.

The rearrangement uses TRBV5-5 and TRBJ1-4, with unresolved D. Germline assignment: CDR1 SGHKS and CDR2 YYEKEE (reference sequence). The CDR3 loop spans 16 amino acids. V lost 0 bases to trimming and J lost 9 bases, with 18 bases between them. CDR3 residues: CASSLGEAGRMQKLFF. The CDR3 DNA is TGTGCCAGCAGCTTGGGGGAGGCAGGAAGGATGCAAAAACTGTTTTTT.

On this clone itself: The same CDR3 also results from other DNA sequences found in this sample. This chain connects TRBV5-1 to TRBJ2-3, with 13 bases fitting TRBD2. Germline V gene data show CDR1 as SGHRS and CDR2 as YFSETQ. CDR3 size: 16 residues. The junction had 2 bases not matched to a gene; V was cut back by 3 bases and J by 1 base. CDR3 nucleotides: TGCGCCAGCAGCTCCGGGACTAGCGGGGGCACAGATACGCAGTATTTT. It specifies CASSSGTSGGTDTQYF.

The rearrangement links TRBV11-2 to TRBJ2-5; a possible D gene is TRBD1 (5 bases). Germline loops: CDR1 SGHAT, CDR2 FQNNGV. The CDR3 covers 13 residues. V was trimmed by 0 bases and J by 5 bases, leaving 7 bases between them. CDR3 in amino acids: CASSLDRAETQYF. CDR3 sequence (DNA): TGTGCCAGCAGCTTAGACAGGGCGGAGACCCAGTACTTC. The full variable domain, in which reference TRBV11-2 and TRBJ2-5 provide the parts outside the CDR3, is EAGVAQSPRYKIIEKRQSVAFWCNPISGHATLYWYQQILGQGPKLLIQFQNNGVVDDSQLPKDRFSAERLKGVDSTLKIQPAKLEDSAVYLCASSLDRAETQYFGPGTRLLVL.

The chain couples TRBV21-1 to TRBJ2-7; TRBD2, the table's D call, was not compared with the DNA. TRBV21-1 counts as a pseudogene. The CDR3 has 16 amino acids. In DNA form, the CDR3 reads TGTGCCAGCACCCTCCATGAGAGGGTTAGCCCCTACGAGCAGTACTTC. Protein sequence: CASTLHERVSPYEQYF.

The chain uses TRBV6-5 and TRBJ2-7; D perhaps matches TRBD1 (7 bases). The germline CDR1 and CDR2 sequences are MNHEY and SVGAGI. This CDR3 region has 13 residues. Trimming left V 2 bases short and J 6 bases short, with 11 bases between. The CDR3 region is CASSYPEGAEQYF. The CDR3, as DNA: TGTGCCAGCAGTTACCCGGAGGGGGCCGAGCAGTACTTC.

This clone was seen a single time. This chain joins TRBV28 and TRBJ1-2, with D tentatively TRBD1 (5 bases). Germline CDR1 reads MDHEN; CDR2 reads SYDVKM. The CDR3 consists of 12 residues. V was trimmed by 6 bases and J by 4 bases, leaving 9 bases between them. The CDR3 region is CASSQGLYGYTF. The CDR3 DNA reads as TGTGCCAGCAGCCAGGGTCTCTATGGCTACACCTTC.

The CDR3 loop is CASSVDREGPQHF. DNA for the CDR3: TGTGCCAGCAGCGTTGACAGGGAAGGGCCCCAGCATTTT. J is TRBJ1-5 and V is TRBV5-6, with 7 bases identical to TRBD1. Germline trimming cut 4 bases from V and 9 bases from J; bases unmatched to any gene: 7. The CDR3 runs 13 residues. The germline CDR1 and CDR2 sequences are SGHDT and YYEEEE.

The chain has TRBV25-1 and TRBJ1-4; possible D gene TRBD1, 5 bases. CDR1 is MGHDK and CDR2 is SYGVNS in the germline V gene. The V gene lost 8 bases and the J gene lost 7 bases, with 26 bases spanning the gap. The CDR3 runs 17 residues. CDR3 amino acids: CASSNARRGSMGEKLFF. CDR3 sequence (DNA): TGTGCCAGCTCCAACGCCCGGCGGGGCAGCATGGGTGAAAAACTGTTTTTT.

The chain combines TRBV19 with TRBJ1-4; 7 bases line up with TRBD1. The CDR3 has 16 amino acids. Looked up from germline, CDR1 is LNHDA and CDR2 is SQIVND (reference sequence). The V segment lost 7 bases and the J segment 8 bases; nucleotides outside the gene matches: 16. CDR3 coding DNA: TGTGCCAGTAAGGGACAGAGGGTCACGGACGGGGAAAAACTGTTTTTT. It is translated as CASKGQRVTDGEKLFF.

The rearrangement links TRBV18 to TRBJ2-2; 9 positions match TRBD1. V was pared by 2 bases and J by 6 bases, with 1 base of the junction left unmatched. This CDR3 contains 14 residues. CDR1 is KGHSH and CDR2 is LQKENI in the germline V gene. DNA for the CDR3: TGTGCCAGCTCACCAAGACAGGGGGCCGGGGAGCTGTTTTTT. Its protein is CASSPRQGAGELFF.

CDR3 DNA: TGTGCCACCAGCAGAGACTCTGACAGGGAAGAGACCCAGTACTTC. This sequence encodes CATSRDSDREETQYF. V gene TRBV15 combines with J gene TRBJ2-5; 7 nucleotides match TRBD1. Germline trimming cut 0 bases from V and 3 bases from J; bases unmatched to any gene: 4. Germline CDR1 and CDR2: LNHNV and YYDKDF (reference sequence). The CDR3 runs to 15 residues.

The chain couples TRBV6-5 to TRBJ2-7; TRBD2 might be the D (6 bases). The CDR3 has 15 amino acids. Per germline, CDR1 MNHEY and CDR2 SVGAGI. Trimming took 6 bases from V and 0 from J, leaving 15 bases between them. DNA of the CDR3: TGTGCCAGCAGGGGTACTCTAGCGTTCTCCTACGAGCAGTACTTC. Its translation: CASRGTLAFSYEQYF.